This T cell receptor (beta chain) derives from a study of siplizumab effects on memory and regulatory T cells. CDR1 SEHNR and CDR2 FQNEAQ come from the germline V gene (reference sequence). The CDR3 has 16 residues. V was clipped by 1 base and J by 5 bases, with 15 bases between them. Measured with immunoSEQ multiplex PCR; TCRdb has only the in-frame clones, and not every one. The sample records over 45,000 clones, around 97% being singletons. This sequence originates from a human donor in good health. Sequencing used naive CD8+ T cells sorted from blood. The chain employs TRBV7-9 and TRBJ2-1; D is possibly TRBD2 (6 bases). The CDR3 nucleotides read TGTGCCAGCAGCTTAGTTACTAGCCCAGCCCACAATGAGCAGTTCTTC. Amino acid sequence: CASSLVTSPAHNEQFF.